This TCR beta chain was obtained from a study of lymphopenia after photon versus proton radiotherapy. For this clone: Its antigen is unknown.

Study-wide points: Survival link was tested only in deceased patients; proton benefit remains a possibility. Relative stability marked proton patients; photon patients lost diversity and naive cells. Oligoclonal CD8+ Temra expansion after nadir drove photon patients' diversity drop.

Only in-frame clones appear in the TCRdb table, and some are missing; sequencing was by immunoSEQ multiplex PCR. In the table there are fewer than 30,000 clones, roughly 87% of which are singletons. The origin of this receptor is a woman aged 45-65 years with pancreatic cancer. Sequenced material: peripheral blood, taken from a patient treated with photon-based radiotherapy.

CDR3 protein: CASSLFPGLNTEAFF. The CDR3 nucleotides are TGTGCCAGCAGTTTATTCCCAGGGTTGAACACTGAAGCTTTCTTT. V gene TRBV27 combines with J gene TRBJ1-1, with D possibly being TRBD1 (5 bases). The V gene's germline CDR1 is MNHEY and CDR2 SMNVEV (reference sequence). V shed 1 base and J shed 0 bases, with 9 bases lying between them. The CDR3 loop spans 15 amino acids.